This note documents a single T cell receptor beta chain sequence. The antigen it recognizes is unknown. There are no base qualities to consult, and no much larger clone falls within one base. This sample is part of a study of T cells in tuberculosis (dated by TCRdb to 2017 to 2018). Looking at the study overall: To characterize T cells specific for the mycobacterial lipid antigen glucose monomycolate (GMM), the study used CD1B tetramers together with high-throughput TCR immunosequencing. With 9 to 11 people per group, a South African clinical cohort compared IGRA-negative adolescents, IGRA-positive adolescents with latent tuberculosis, and adults with active tuberculosis.

TCR libraries were generated with the immunoSEQ multiplex PCR assay, using TCR-beta and/or TCR-alpha/delta assays for each sample. The amplified TCR libraries were sequenced using the Illumina high-throughput platform. Per the authors' processing: Clustering and dimensionality reduction relied on pairwise TCRdist distances among GMM-specific receptors from T cells that were either sorted ex vivo or expanded in vitro. Each clinical repertoire received a mean NN-distance score, defined as the average TCRdist to the nearest 10% of tetramer-positive reference sequences. GEM TCR motif frequency was calculated as the fraction of unique TCRs that matched known GEM sequences in V/J usage and CDR3 length. Linear discriminant analysis with leave-one-out cross-validation, implemented in scikit-learn, was used to classify active tuberculosis. Held by TCRdb, this immuneACCESS table contains in-frame sequences only and omits some clones. Under half of the omission traces to an unresolved V gene where checked; the cause of the rest is unknown. V and J calls and clone size follow that table, whereas D and trimming were derived from the DNA. The sample table lists about 30,000 clones, 94% of them with a count of one. Of the sample, under 9.5% is held by the ten largest clones.

For this chain, trimming is 5 bases at the V end and 0 bases at the J end, and the number of junction bases without a gene match is 10. CDR1 and CDR2 are read off the germline V gene as SGHRS and YFSETQ. From cysteine to phenylalanine, the CDR3 is 17 amino acids long. The retained sequence is limited to the CDR3, 51 bases, with the frame set at the first base. Overall results and qualifications from the work: Clinical samples were selected based on which cryopreserved specimens were available, and the active tuberculosis cases were adults whereas the controls were adolescents. The smaller NN-distances were partly driven by shorter CDR3-alpha lengths in active tuberculosis patients, and the difference for TCR-beta did not reach statistical significance. Active tuberculosis TCR-alpha repertoires showed smaller mean NN-distances to GMM-specific TCRs than IGRA-negative controls, suggesting clonal expansion of these TCRs. An accuracy of 87% (AUROC 0.90) was reached by a classifier using the diverse GMM-specific repertoire, compared with around 70% accuracy when GEM motif frequencies were used.

At study entry, a tuberculin skin test and the QuantiFERON-TB GOLD In-Tube IGRA were used to screen adolescents for latent tuberculosis infection. Unsorted cryopreserved PBMC were immunosequenced, covering on average approximately 100,000 T cells per clinical donor. Eleven high schools in the Worcester region of the Western Cape, South Africa, served as enrollment sites for adolescents aged 12 to 18 years. Roughly ten M. tuberculosis-infected adolescents and ten uninfected adolescents were selected, with the two groups matched for age and sex. Adolescent PBMC were isolated from freshly drawn heparinized blood by density centrifugation and cryopreserved.

The chain is made from TRBV5-1 and TRBJ2-3; 9 bases in the middle match TRBD2. The receptor comes from a donor aged 10-29 years with latent tuberculosis or without tuberculosis infection. Material for sequencing was PBMCs. The DNA reads as follows: TGCGCCAGCAGACGGGGGGCTAGCGGGACTAGCACAGATACGCAGTATTTT. It translates as CASRRGASGTSTDTQYF.